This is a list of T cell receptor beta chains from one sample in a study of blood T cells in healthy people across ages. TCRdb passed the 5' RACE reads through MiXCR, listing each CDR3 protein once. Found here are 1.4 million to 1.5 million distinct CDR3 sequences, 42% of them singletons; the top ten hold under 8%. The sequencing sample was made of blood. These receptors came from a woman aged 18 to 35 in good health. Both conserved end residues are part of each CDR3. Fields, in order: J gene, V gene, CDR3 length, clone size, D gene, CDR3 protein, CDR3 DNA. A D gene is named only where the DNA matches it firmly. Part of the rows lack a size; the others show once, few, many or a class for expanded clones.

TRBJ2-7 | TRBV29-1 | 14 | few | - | CSVEDPGHSYEQYF | TGCAGCGTTGAAGACCCGGGACACTCTTACGAGCAGTACTTC
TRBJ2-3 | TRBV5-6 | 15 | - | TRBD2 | CASSLMSGATDTRYF | TGTGCCAGCAGCTTGATGAGCGGGGCCACAGATACGCGGTATTTT
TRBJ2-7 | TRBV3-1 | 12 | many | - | CASSHRAYEQYF | TGTGCCAGCAGCCACCGGGCCTACGAGCAGTACTTC
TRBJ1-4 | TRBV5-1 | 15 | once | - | CASSLYIRKGEKLFF | TGCGCCAGCAGCTTGTATATCAGGAAAGGTGAAAAACTGTTTTTT
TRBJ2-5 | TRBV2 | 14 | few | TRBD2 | CASRETSGKETQYF | TGTGCCAGCAGGGAGACTAGCGGTAAAGAGACCCAGTACTTC
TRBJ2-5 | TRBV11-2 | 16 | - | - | CASSLGGWSYQETQYF | TGTGCCAGCAGCTTAGGAGGGTGGTCGTACCAAGAGACCCAGTACTTC
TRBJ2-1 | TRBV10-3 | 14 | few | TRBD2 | CAITGTSGGNEQFF | TGTGCCATCACCGGGACTAGCGGGGGAAATGAGCAGTTCTTC
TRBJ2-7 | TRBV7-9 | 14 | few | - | CASSHRVEGHEQYF | TGTGCCAGCAGCCATCGAGTCGAGGGCCACGAGCAGTACTTC
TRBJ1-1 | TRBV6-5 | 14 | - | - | CASIPRTEVAEAFF | TGTGCCAGCATTCCTCGGACAGAAGTAGCTGAAGCTTTCTTT
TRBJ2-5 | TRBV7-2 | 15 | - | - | CASSLTTAEIGEQYF | TGTGCCAGCAGCTTAACGACCGCCGAAATCGGGGAGCAGTACTTC
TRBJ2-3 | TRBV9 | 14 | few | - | CASSVQLPPDTQYF | TGTGCCAGCAGCGTGCAGCTCCCACCAGATACGCAGTATTTT
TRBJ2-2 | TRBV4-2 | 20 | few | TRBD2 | CASSQATGLAGVIGTGELFF | TGTGCCAGCAGCCAAGCCACGGGACTAGCGGGAGTAATTGGGACCGGGGAGCTGTTTTTT
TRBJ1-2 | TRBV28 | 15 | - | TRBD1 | CASNPWTGGSYGYTF | TGTGCCAGCAACCCGTGGACAGGGGGCAGCTATGGCTACACCTTC
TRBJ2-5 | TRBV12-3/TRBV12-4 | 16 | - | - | CASSFMGTGGNNEQYF | TGTGCCAGCAGTTTTATGGGGACTGGAGGAAACAATGAGCAGTACTTC
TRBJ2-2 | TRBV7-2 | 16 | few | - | CASSFYRRDDAGELFF | TGTGCCAGCAGCTTCTACCGCCGGGACGATGCCGGGGAGCTGTTTTTT
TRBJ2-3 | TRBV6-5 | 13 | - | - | CASTPRSLIKQYF | TGTGCCAGCACTCCCCGGTCCCTAATAAAGCAGTATTTT
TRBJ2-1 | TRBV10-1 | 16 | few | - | CASSESSSPSYNEQFF | TGCGCCAGCAGTGAGTCGAGTAGCCCTTCCTACAATGAGCAGTTCTTC
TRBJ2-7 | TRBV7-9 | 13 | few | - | CASSRTYGDEQYF | TGTGCCAGCAGTCGGACCTACGGGGACGAGCAGTACTTC
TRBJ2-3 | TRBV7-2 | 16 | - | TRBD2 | CASSSVAGGTGDTQYF | TGTGCCAGCAGCTCGGTGGCGGGAGGAACGGGTGATACGCAGTATTTT
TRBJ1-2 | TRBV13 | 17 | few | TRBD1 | CASSPLGQGARKNGYTF | TGTGCCAGCAGCCCCCTCGGACAGGGGGCGCGTAAAAATGGCTACACCTTC
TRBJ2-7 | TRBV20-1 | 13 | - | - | CSAETGGPYEQYF | TGCAGTGCGGAAACCGGGGGCCCCTACGAGCAGTACTTC
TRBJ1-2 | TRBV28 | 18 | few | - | CASRPGLFGTATNYGYTF | TGTGCCAGCAGACCTGGCTTGTTCGGGACGGCAACTAACTATGGCTACACCTTC
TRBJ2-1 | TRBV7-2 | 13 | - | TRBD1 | CASSRQGFDEQFF | TGTGCCAGCAGCAGACAGGGTTTTGATGAGCAGTTCTTC
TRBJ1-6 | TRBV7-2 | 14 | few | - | CASSFLGPNSPLHF | TGTGCCAGCAGCTTTTTAGGGCCGAATTCACCCCTCCACTTT
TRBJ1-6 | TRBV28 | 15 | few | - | CASTLGGSYNSPLHF | TGTGCCAGCACCTTGGGTGGGTCCTATAATTCACCCCTCCACTTT
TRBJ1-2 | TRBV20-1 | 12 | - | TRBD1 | CSGQGANYGYTF | TGCAGTGGACAGGGGGCGAACTATGGCTACACCTTC
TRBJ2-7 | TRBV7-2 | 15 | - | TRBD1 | CASSLGRDRVYEQYF | TGTGCCAGCAGCTTAGGGAGGGACAGGGTCTACGAGCAGTACTTC
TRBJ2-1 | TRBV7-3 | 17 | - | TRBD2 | CASSLYDGVSGGNEQFF | TGTGCCAGCAGCTTATACGATGGGGTTAGCGGGGGGAATGAGCAGTTCTTC
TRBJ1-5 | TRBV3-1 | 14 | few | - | CASSHGQKNQPQHF | TGTGCCAGCAGCCACGGCCAAAAAAATCAGCCCCAGCATTTT
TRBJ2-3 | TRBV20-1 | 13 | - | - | CSAIRARTDTQYF | TGCAGTGCCATCCGGGCGCGCACAGATACGCAGTATTTT
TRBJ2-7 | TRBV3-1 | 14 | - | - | CAGSHEPDSYEQYF | TGTGCCGGCAGCCACGAACCGGATTCCTACGAGCAGTACTTC
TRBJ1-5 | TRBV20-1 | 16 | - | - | CGARDYRRDDNQPQHF | TGCGGTGCTAGAGATTATCGACGGGACGACAATCAGCCCCAGCATTTT
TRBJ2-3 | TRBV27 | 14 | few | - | CASSSRSEGDTQYF | TGTGCCAGCTCATCCCGATCCGAGGGGGATACGCAGTATTTT
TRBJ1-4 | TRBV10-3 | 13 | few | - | CAISGGTNEKLFF | TGTGCCATCAGTGGGGGGACTAATGAAAAACTGTTTTTT
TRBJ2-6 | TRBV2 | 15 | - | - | CASSPTGTGANVLTF | TGTGCCAGCAGTCCTACAGGGACTGGGGCCAACGTCCTGACTTTC
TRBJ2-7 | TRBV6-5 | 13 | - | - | CASRRGGLGEQYF | TGTGCCAGCAGAAGAGGAGGGCTGGGCGAGCAGTACTTC
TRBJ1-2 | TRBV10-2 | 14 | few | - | CASSEFAANYGYTF | TGCGCCAGCAGTGAGTTCGCAGCTAACTATGGCTACACCTTC
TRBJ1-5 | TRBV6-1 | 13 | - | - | CASSGQEGQPQHF | TGTGCCAGCAGCGGACAAGAGGGACAGCCCCAGCATTTT
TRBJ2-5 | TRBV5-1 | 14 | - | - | CASSLGDIPETQYF | TGCGCCAGCAGCTTGGGGGACATCCCAGAGACCCAGTACTTC
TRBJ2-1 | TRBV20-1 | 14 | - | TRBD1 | CSATTGQGYNEQFF | TGCAGTGCTACCACGGGACAGGGGTACAATGAGCAGTTCTTC
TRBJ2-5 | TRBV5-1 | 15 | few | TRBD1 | CASSNPGQGRETQYF | TGCGCCAGCAGTAATCCGGGACAGGGTCGAGAGACCCAGTACTTC
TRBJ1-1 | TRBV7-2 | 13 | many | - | CASSRRADTEAFF | TGTGCCAGCAGCCGGCGAGCGGACACTGAAGCTTTCTTT